This T cell receptor (beta chain) derives from a study of CD8+ T cells in alopecia areata. Study in general: Each day, treated patients took oral tofacitinib twice, at 5 to 10 mg per dose.

Investigators isolated RNA and reverse transcribed it into cDNA to act as the sequencing template. Generated by immunoSEQ multiplex PCR, the TCRdb table keeps only in-frame clones and is missing some. The sample yields 90,000 to 100,000 clones, 41% seen once. CDR3 size: 17 residues. Germline V gene lookup returns CDR1 SGHRS and CDR2 YFSETQ. The V end was cut by 4 bases, the J end by 4 bases, with 23 bases between. Sample: CD4+ T cells sorted from blood. The chain recombines TRBV5-1 with TRBJ1-2; D ambiguous. The clonotype comes from a human donor with alopecia areata. Written as DNA, the CDR3 is TGCGCCAGCAGCCCACGGACGGAGAGCTACGATCGCTATGGCTACACCTTC. As protein: CASSPRTESYDRYGYTF.